A single sample is the source of the 10 T cell receptor beta chains below, sequenced in a study of T cell responses to AZD1222 COVID-19 vaccine. Data came from immunoSEQ multiplex PCR; TCRdb stores just in-frame clones and leaves some out. The top ten clones hold 2.4% of a sample with over 100,000 clones, 88% of them seen once. Sample: peripheral blood, taken on day 0 of AZD1222 vaccination. The receptors stem from an adult in good health.

This chain connects TRBV21-1 to TRBJ1-6. TRBV21-1 is reported as a pseudogene. The CDR3 has 14 amino acids. The CDR3, as DNA: TGTGCCAGCGAGTGGCAGGGAGTGAATTCACCCCTCCACTTT. It codes for CASEWQGVNSPLHF.

The chain uses TRBV5-4 and TRBJ2-1; a possible D gene is TRBD2 (5 bases). The ends were cut back, 2 bases at V and 1 base at J, with 7 bases in the middle. CDR3 length: 14 amino acids. Germline V gene sequence: CDR1 SGHNT, CDR2 YYREEE (reference sequence). The CDR3 DNA sequence: TGTGCCAGCAGCTTCGGGAATTCCTACAATGAGCAGTTCTTC. It encodes CASSFGNSYNEQFF.

The chain couples TRBV18 to TRBJ2-7, with a weak D call TRBD2 (6 bases). V lost 3 bases and J 11 bases, leaving 14 bases between the germline ends. CDR3 length equals 12 residues. Germline CDR1 KGHSH, CDR2 LQKENI. The CDR3 DNA reads TGTGCCAGCTCACCGGAGGAGGGGAAGAAGTACTTC. Translating it yields CASSPEEGKKYF.

This chain uses TRBV9 with TRBJ2-1; D tentatively reads TRBD1 or TRBD2 (6 bases each). This CDR3 comprises 13 residues. The V gene's germline CDR1 is SGDLS and CDR2 YYNGEE. V was pared by 4 bases and J by 10 bases, with 15 bases between. The CDR3 region has the DNA TGTGCCAGCAGCTTAGAGGGGGGTCGAGAGCAGTTCTTC. Protein: CASSLEGGREQFF.

The chain couples TRBV6-1 to TRBJ2-5; the D call may be TRBD1 or TRBD2 (6 bases each). Germline V gives CDR1 MNHNS, CDR2 SASEGT. V was pared by 2 bases and J by 5 bases, with 9 bases between. The CDR3 spans 13 residues. The CDR3 sequence is CASSERGRETQYF. The CDR3 coding sequence is TGTGCCAGCAGTGAACGGGGGCGGGAGACCCAGTACTTC.

In its sample, this clone was seen once. The rearrangement joins TRBV27 to TRBJ2-3; TRBD2 is a possible D gene (6 bases). The germline V gene encodes CDR1 MNHEY and CDR2 SMNVEV (reference sequence). V gave up 7 bases and J gave up 8 bases, with 10 bases separating them. This CDR3 region has 11 residues. This CDR3 is CASIRGSTQYF. The CDR3 coding sequence is TGTGCCAGCATCCGGGGGAGTACGCAGTATTTT.

This chain connects TRBV27 to TRBJ2-1, with unresolved D. The CDR3 is 12 residues long. Germline V gene data show CDR1 as MNHEY and CDR2 as SMNVEV (reference sequence). Trimming removed 2 bases from V and 8 bases from J, with 7 bases in between. The CDR3 here is CASSLPSDEQFF. CDR3 bases: TGTGCCAGCAGTTTACCCAGCGATGAGCAGTTCTTC.

The chain is built from TRBV18 and TRBJ2-1; the match to TRBD2 covers 13 bases. V trimming: 6 bases; J trimming: 7 bases; junction bases outside the gene matches: 9. The CDR3 loop spans 16 amino acids. Looked up from germline, CDR1 is KGHSH and CDR2 is LQKENI. CDR3 in DNA: TGTGCCAGCTCCCCCACTAGCGGGAGGGCCGATAATGAGCAGTTCTTC. This sequence encodes CASSPTSGRADNEQFF.

The rearrangement joins TRBV3-1 (or the pseudogene TRBV3-2) to TRBJ2-5, with TRBD2 matching 10 bases. Looked up from germline, CDR1 is LGHDT and CDR2 is YNNKEL (reference sequence). This CDR3 is 13 amino acids long. V lost 7 bases and J lost 2; bases outside the gene matches: 1. CDR3 in DNA: TGTGCCAGCACGGGACTAGCGCAAGAGACCCAGTACTTC. It translates to CASTGLAQETQYF.

This chain links TRBV6-5 with TRBJ2-7; the D is unclear. Trimming took off 7 bases at V and 1 base at J, with 14 bases between the two ends. CDR3 length equals 14 residues. Germline V gene data show CDR1 as MNHEY and CDR2 as SVGAGI. The CDR3 sequence is CASKDGPNSYEQYF. CDR3 sequence (DNA): TGTGCCAGCAAGGACGGCCCCAATTCCTACGAGCAGTACTTC.